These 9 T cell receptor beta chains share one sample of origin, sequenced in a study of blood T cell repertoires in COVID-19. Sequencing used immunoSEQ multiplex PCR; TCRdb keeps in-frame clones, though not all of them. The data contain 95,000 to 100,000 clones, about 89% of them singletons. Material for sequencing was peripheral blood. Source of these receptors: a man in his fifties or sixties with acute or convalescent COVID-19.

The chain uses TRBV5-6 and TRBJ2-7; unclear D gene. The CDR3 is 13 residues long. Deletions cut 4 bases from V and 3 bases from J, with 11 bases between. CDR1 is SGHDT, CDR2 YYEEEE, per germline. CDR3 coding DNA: TGTGCCAGCAGCCCCAGTGTGGTCTACGAGCAGTACTTC. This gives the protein CASSPSVVYEQYF.

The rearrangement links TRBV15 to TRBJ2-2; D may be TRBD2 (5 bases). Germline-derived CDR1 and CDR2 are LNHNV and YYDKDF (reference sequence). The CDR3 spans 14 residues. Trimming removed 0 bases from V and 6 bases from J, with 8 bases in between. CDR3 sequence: CATSRDNGAGELFF. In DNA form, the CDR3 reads TGTGCCACCAGCAGAGACAACGGGGCCGGGGAGCTGTTTTTT.

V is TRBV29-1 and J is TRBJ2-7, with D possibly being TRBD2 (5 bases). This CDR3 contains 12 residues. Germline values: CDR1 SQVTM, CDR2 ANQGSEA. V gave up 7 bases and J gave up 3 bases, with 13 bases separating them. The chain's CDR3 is CSGGSGVYEQYF. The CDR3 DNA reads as TGCAGCGGTGGGAGTGGGGTCTACGAGCAGTACTTC.

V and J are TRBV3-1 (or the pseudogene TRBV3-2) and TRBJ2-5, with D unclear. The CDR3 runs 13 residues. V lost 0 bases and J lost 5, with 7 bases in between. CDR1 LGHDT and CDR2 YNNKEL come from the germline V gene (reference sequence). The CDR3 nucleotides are TGTGCCAGCAGCCAAGACCCCCGGGAGACCCAGTACTTC. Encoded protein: CASSQDPRETQYF.

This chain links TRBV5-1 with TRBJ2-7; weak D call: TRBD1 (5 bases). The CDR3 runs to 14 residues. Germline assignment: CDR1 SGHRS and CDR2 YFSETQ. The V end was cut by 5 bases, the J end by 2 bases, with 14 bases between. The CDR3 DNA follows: TGCGCCAGCAGGTTACTCCAGGGTCCCTACGAGCAGTACTTC. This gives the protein CASRLLQGPYEQYF. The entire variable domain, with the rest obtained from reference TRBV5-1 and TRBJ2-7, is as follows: KAGVTQTPRYLIKTRGQQVTLSCSPISGHRSVSWYQQTPGQGLQFLFEYFSETQRNKGNFPGRFSGRQFSNSRSEMNVSTLELGDSALYLCASRLLQGPYEQYFGPGTRLTVT.

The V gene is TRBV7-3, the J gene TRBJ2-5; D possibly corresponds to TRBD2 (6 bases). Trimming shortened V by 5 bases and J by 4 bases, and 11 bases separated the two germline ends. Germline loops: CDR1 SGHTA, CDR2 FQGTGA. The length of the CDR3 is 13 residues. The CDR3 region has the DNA TGTGCCAGCAGCCCCGGGACTGTAGAGACCCAGTACTTC. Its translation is CASSPGTVETQYF.

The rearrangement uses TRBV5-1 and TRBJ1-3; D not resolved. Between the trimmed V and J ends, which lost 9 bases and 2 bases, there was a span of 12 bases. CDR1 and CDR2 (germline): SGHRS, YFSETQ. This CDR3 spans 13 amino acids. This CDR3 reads CATTEMPGNTIYF. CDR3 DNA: TGCGCCACCACAGAAATGCCTGGAAACACCATATATTTT.

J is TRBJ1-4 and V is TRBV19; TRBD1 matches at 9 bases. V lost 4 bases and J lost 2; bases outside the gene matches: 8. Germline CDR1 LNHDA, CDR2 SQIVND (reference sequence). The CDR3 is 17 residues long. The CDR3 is CASSRRTGVGTNEKLFF. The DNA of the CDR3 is TGTGCCAGTAGTAGACGGACAGGGGTTGGTACTAATGAAAAACTGTTTTTT. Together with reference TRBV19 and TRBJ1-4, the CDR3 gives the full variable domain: DGGITQSPKYLFRKEGQNVTLSCEQNLNHDAMYWYRQDPGQGLRLIYYSQIVNDFQKGDIAEGYSVSREKKESFPLTVTSAQKNPTAFYLCASSRRTGVGTNEKLFFGSGTQLSVL.

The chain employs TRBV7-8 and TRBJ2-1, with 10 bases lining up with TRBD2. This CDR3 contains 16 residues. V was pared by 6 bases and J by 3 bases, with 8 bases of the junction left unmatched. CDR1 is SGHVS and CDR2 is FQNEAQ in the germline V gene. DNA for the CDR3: TGTGCCAGCAGTCCCCCCCCTAGCGGGGGCTACAATGAGCAGTTCTTC. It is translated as CASSPPPSGGYNEQFF.